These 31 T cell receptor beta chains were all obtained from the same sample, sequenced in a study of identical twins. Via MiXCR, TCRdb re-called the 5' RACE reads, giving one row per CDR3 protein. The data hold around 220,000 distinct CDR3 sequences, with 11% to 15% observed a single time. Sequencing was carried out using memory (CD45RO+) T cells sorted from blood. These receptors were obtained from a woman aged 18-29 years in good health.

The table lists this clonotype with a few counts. The CDR3 DNA reads TGCAGTGTAAGGGGGATGAATCAGCCCCAGCATTTT. Residues: CSVRGMNQPQHF. The V gene is TRBV20-1, the J gene TRBJ1-5; TRBD1 is a possible D gene (6 bases). Germline V gene lookup returns CDR1 DFQATT and CDR2 SNEGSKA (reference sequence). This CDR3 region has 12 residues. Between the trimmed V and J ends, which lost 7 bases and 4 bases, there was a span of 11 bases.

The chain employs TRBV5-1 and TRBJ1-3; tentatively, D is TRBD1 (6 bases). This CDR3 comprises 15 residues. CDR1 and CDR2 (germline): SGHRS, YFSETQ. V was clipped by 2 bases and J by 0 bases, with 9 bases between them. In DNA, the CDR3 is TGCGCCAGCAGCTTTGAAGGGGGCTCTGGAAACACCATATATTTT. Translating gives CASSFEGGSGNTIYF.

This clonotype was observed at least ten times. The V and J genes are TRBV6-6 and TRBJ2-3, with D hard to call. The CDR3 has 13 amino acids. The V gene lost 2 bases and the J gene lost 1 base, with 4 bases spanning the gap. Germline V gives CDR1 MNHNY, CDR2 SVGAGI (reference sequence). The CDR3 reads CASSYPGTDTQYF. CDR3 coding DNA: TGTGCCAGCAGTTACCCAGGCACAGATACGCAGTATTTT.

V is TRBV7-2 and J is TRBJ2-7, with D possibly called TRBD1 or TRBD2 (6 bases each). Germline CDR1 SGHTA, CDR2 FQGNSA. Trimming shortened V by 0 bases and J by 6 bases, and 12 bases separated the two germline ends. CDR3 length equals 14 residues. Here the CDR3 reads CASSLAGGHGEQYF. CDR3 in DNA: TGTGCCAGCAGCTTAGCGGGGGGACATGGCGAGCAGTACTTC. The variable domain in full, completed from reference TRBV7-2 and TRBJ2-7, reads GAGVSQSPSNKVTEKGKDVELRCDPISGHTALYWYRQSLGQGLEFLIYFQGNSAPDKSGLPSDRFSAERTGGSVSTLTIQRTQQEDSAVYLCASSLAGGHGEQYFGPGTRLTVT.

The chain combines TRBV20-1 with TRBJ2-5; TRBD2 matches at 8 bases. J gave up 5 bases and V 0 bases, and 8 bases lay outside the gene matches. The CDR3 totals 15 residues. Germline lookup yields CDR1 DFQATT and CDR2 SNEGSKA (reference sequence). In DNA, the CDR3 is TGCAGTGCTAGAGATTTTAGCGGGGTGGCGGAGACCCAGTACTTC. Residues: CSARDFSGVAETQYF.

In DNA form, the CDR3 reads TGCAGTGCTCTTAGTCGGGTTAGCACAGATACGCAGTATTTT. Translation gives CSALSRVSTDTQYF. J is TRBJ2-3 and V is TRBV20-1, with D hard to call. Germline assignment: CDR1 DFQATT and CDR2 SNEGSKA (reference sequence). The CDR3 is 14 amino acids. The ends were cut back, 5 bases at V and 0 bases at J, with 12 bases in the middle.

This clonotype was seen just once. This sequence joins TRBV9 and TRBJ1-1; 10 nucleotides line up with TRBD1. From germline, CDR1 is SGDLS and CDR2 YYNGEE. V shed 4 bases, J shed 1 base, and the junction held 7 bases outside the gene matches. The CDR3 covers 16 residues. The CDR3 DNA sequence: TGTGCCAGCAGCCCTCGACAGGGGGCTAGGAACACTGAAGCTTTCTTT. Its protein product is CASSPRQGARNTEAFF. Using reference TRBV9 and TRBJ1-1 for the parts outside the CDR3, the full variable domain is DSGVTQTPKHLITATGQRVTLRCSPRSGDLSVYWYQQSLDQGLQFLIQYYNGEERAKGNILERFSAQQFPDLHSELNLSSLELGDSALYFCASSPRQGARNTEAFFGQGTRLTVV.

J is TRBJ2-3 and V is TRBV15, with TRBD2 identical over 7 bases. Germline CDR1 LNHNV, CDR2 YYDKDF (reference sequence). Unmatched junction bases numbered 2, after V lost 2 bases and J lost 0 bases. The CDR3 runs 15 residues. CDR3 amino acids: CATSRSGGSTDTQYF. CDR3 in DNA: TGTGCCACCAGCAGATCGGGGGGTAGCACAGATACGCAGTATTTT. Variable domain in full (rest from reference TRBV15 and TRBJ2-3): DAMVIQNPRYQVTQFGKPVTLSCSQTLNHNVMYWYQQKSSQAPKLLFHYYDKDFNNEADTPDNFQSRRPNTSFCFLDIRSPGLGDTAMYLCATSRSGGSTDTQYFGPGTRLTVL.

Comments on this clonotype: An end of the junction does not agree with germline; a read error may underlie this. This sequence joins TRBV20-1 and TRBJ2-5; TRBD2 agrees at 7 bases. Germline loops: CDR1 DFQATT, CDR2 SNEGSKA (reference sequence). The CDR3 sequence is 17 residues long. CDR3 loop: CSASSGLVPKNQETKYF. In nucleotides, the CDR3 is TGCAGTGCTAGCTCCGGACTAGTCCCCAAGAACCAAGAGACCAAGTACTTC.

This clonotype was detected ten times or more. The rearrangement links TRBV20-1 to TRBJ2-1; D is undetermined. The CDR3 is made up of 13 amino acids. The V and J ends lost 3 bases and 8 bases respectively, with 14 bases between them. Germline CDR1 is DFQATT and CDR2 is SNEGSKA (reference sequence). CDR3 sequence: CSASLVLTDEQFF. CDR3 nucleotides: TGCAGTGCTAGTCTAGTGTTGACGGATGAGCAGTTCTTC.

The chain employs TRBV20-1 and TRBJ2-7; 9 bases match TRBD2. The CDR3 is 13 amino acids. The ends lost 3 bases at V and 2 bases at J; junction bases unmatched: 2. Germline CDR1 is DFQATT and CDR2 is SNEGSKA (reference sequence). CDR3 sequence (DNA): TGCAGTGCTAGGACTAGCGGTGCCTACGAGCAGTACTTC. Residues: CSARTSGAYEQYF.

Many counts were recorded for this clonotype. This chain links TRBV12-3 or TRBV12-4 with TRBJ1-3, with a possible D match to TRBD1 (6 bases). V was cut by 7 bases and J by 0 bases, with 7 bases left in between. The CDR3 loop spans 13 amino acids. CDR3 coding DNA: TGTGCCAGCAAGGGGGACTCTGGAAACACCATATATTTT. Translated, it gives CASKGDSGNTIYF.

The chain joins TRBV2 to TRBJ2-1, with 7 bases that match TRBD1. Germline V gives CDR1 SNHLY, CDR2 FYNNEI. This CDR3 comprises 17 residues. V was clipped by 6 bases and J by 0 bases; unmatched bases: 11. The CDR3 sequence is CASSARQGISSYNEQFF. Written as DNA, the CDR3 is TGTGCCAGCAGCGCTAGACAGGGAATAAGCTCCTACAATGAGCAGTTCTTC.

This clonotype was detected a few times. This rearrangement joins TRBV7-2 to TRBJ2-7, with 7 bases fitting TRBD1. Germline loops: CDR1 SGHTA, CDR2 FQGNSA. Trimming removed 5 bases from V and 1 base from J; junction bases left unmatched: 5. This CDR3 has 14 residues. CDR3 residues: CASSPEQGSYEQYF. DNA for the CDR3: TGTGCCAGCAGCCCTGAACAGGGGTCCTACGAGCAGTACTTC.

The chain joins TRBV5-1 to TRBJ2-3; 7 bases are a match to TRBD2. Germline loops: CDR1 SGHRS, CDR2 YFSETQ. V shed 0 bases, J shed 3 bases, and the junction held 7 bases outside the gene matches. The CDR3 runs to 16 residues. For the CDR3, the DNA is TGCGCCAGCAGCTTGGGTTCTACTAGCGAGACAGATACGCAGTATTTT. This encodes CASSLGSTSETDTQYF.

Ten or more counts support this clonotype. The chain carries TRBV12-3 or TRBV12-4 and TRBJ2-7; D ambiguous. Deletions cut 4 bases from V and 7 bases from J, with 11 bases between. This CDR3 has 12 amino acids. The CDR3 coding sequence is TGTGCCAGCAGTTCCTATCTGGGTGAGCAGTACTTC. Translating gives CASSSYLGEQYF.

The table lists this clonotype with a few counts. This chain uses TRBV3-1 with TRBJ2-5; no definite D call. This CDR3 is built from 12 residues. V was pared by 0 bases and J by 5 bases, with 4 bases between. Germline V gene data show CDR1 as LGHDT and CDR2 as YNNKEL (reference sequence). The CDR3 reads CASSQDEETQYF. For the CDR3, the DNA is TGTGCCAGCAGCCAAGATGAGGAGACCCAGTACTTC.

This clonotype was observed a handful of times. CDR3 DNA: TGTGCCAGCGCCCGGACAGGGTCAAACGATGAGCAGTTCTTC. Translated, it gives CASARTGSNDEQFF. The chain combines TRBV6-4 with TRBJ2-1; 8 bases agree with TRBD1. The CDR3 totals 14 residues. Germline CDR1 MRHNA, CDR2 SNTAGT. V trimming: 8 bases; J trimming: 8 bases; junction bases outside the gene matches: 11.

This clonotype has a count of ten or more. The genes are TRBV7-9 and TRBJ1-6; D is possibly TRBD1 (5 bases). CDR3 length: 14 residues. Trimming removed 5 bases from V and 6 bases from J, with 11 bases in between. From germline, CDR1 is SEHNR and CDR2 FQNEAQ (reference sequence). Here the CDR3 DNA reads TGTGCCAGCAGCAGCGGGACGATTAATTCACCCCTCCACTTT. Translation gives CASSSGTINSPLHF.

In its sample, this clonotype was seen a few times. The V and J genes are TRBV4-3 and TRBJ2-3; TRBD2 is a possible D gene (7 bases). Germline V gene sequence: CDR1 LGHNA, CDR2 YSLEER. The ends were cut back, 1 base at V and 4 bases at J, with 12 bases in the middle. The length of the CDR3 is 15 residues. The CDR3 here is CASSQVGGRADTQYF. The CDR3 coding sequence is TGCGCCAGCAGCCAAGTCGGGGGGCGGGCAGATACGCAGTATTTT.

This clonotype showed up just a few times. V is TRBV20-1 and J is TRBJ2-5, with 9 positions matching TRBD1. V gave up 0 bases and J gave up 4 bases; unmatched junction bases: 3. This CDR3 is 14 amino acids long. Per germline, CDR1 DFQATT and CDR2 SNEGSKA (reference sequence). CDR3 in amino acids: CSARERTGVETQYF. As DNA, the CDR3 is TGCAGTGCTAGAGAGAGGACAGGGGTAGAGACCCAGTACTTC.

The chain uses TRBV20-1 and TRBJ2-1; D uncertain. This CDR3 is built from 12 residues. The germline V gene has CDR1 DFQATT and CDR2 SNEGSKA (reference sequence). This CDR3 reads CTLLTMANEQFF. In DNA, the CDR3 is TGCACACTACTCACAATGGCGAATGAGCAGTTCTTC.

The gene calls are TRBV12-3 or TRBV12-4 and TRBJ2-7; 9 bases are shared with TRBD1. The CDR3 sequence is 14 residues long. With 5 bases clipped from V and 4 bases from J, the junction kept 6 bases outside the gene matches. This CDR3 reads CASSVLGTGYEQYF. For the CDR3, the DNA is TGTGCCAGCAGTGTGCTCGGGACAGGGTACGAGCAGTACTTC.

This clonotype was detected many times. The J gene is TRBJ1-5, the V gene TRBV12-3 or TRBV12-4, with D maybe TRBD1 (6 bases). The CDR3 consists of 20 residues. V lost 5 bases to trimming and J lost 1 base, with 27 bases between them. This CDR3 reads CASSRRDLGATFGSNQPQHF. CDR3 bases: TGTGCCAGCAGTAGACGGGATCTGGGGGCTACCTTTGGGAGCAATCAGCCCCAGCATTTT.

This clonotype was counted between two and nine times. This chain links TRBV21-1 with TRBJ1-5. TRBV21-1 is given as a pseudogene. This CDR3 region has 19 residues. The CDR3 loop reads CASSKAKRRLSSYNQPQHF. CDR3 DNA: TGTGCCAGCAGCAAAGCGAAACGACGGCTAAGCTCCTACAATCAGCCCCAGCATTTT.

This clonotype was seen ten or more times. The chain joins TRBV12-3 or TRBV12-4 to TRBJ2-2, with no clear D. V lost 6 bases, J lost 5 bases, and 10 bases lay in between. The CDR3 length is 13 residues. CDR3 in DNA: TGTGCCAGCAGCCCCTCTTTAACCGGGGAGCTGTTTTTT. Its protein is CASSPSLTGELFF.

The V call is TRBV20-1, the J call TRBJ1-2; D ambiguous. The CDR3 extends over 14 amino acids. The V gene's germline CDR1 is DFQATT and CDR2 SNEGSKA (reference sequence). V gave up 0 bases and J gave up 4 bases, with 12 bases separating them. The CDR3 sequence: CSAREGSSLYGYTF. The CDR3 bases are TGCAGTGCTAGAGAGGGCAGTTCCCTCTATGGCTACACCTTC.

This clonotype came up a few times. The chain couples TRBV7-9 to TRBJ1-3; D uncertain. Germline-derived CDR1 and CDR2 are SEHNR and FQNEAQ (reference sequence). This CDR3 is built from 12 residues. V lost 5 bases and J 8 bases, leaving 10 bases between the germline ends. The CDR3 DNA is TGTGCCAGCAGCGAAGCCAAAGACACCATATATTTT. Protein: CASSEAKDTIYF. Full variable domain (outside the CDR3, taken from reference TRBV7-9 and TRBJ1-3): DTGVSQNPRHKITKRGQNVTFRCDPISEHNRLYWYRQTLGQGPEFLTYFQNEAQLEKSRLLSDRFSAERPKGSFSTLEIQRTEQGDSAMYLCASSEAKDTIYFGEGSWLTVV.

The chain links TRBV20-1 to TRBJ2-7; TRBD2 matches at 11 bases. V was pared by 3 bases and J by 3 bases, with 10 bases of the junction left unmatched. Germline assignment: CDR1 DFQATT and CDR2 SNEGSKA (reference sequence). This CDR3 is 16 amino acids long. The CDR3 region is CSAREAGTSGLYEQYF. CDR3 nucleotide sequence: TGCAGTGCTAGGGAGGCCGGGACTAGCGGCCTCTACGAGCAGTACTTC.

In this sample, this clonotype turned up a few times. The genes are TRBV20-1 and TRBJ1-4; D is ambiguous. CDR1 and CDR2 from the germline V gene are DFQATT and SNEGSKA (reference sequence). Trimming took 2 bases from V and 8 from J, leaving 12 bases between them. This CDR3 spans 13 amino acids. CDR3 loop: CSARSGSQEKLFF. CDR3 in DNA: TGCAGTGCTAGATCTGGTTCTCAGGAAAAACTGTTTTTT.

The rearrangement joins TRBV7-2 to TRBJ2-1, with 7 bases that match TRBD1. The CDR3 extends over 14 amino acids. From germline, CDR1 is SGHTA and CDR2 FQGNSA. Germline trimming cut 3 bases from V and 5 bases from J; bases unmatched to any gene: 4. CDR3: CASSFWGQNNEQFF. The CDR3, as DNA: TGTGCCAGCAGCTTCTGGGGACAGAACAATGAGCAGTTCTTC.